The sequence of this TCR beta chain was determined in a study of cytomegalovirus exposure and HLA in healthy donors. In the study overall: Per a later analysis, the approximately 600 first-cohort and more than 100 validation repertoires shared one platform.

Of note for this clone: Its antigen is unidentified.

General study results and limits: Three CMV-associated chains were confirmed in vitro to be specific for CMV antigens. The study designated about 160 TCR beta chains cytomegalovirus-associated. Despite most TCR sequences being rare, some public TCRs occurred in many donors.

Sequencing was performed with immunoSEQ multiplex PCR; in TCRdb, only in-frame clones are kept and a portion is missing. The data show approximately 210,000 clones, around 88% seen once. Sequenced material: PBMCs. This sequence originates from a woman in her late teens or twenties in good health and CMV-seronegative.

The CDR3 spells CASSILGDLNTEAFF. Written as DNA, the CDR3 is TGTGCCAGTAGTATTCTTGGAGACCTGAACACTGAAGCTTTCTTT. The chain employs TRBV19 and TRBJ1-1, with unresolved D. Germline loops: CDR1 LNHDA, CDR2 SQIVND (reference sequence). This CDR3 has 15 residues. Trimming cost V 3 bases and J 0 bases, with 11 bases left between them.